The 26 T cell receptor beta chains listed next were all sequenced from one sample in a study of OX40 agonist ivuxolimab in advanced cancers. The library was built by means of the immunoSEQ multiplex PCR assay. Not all clones reach the TCRdb copy of this immuneACCESS table, which keeps in-frame sequences only. Checked studies attribute under half of the gap to unresolved V genes and leave the rest unexplained. For this sample there are 80,000 to 95,000 clones; approximately 91% appear just once. 0.6% to 0.8% of the sample is in the top ten clones. The sample in question was CD4+ or CD8+ T cells sorted from blood, obtained in a trial of the OX40 agonist ivuxolimab. These receptors all come from an adult with an advanced solid tumor such as melanoma, head and neck, liver or kidney cancer.

The chain is built from TRBV20-1 and TRBJ1-1; D is unresolved. The CDR3 spans 11 residues. Germline-derived CDR1 and CDR2 are DFQATT and SNEGSKA (reference sequence). Trimming left V 6 bases short and J 7 bases short, with 12 bases between. The CDR3 nucleotides are TGCAGTGCAGGGAGTTGGTATGAAGCTTTCTTT. Its protein product is CSAGSWYEAFF.

This clone was seen a single time. The V and J genes are TRBV10-1 and TRBJ2-1, with D perhaps matching TRBD1 (6 bases). Germline CDR1 and CDR2: WNHNN and SYGVQD (reference sequence). Trimming left V 2 bases short and J 10 bases short, with 12 bases between. This CDR3 region has 13 residues. The CDR3 DNA follows: TGCGCCAGCAGTGAGATTGTGGGGACAGAGCAGTTCTTC. It translates to CASSEIVGTEQFF.

This rearrangement joins TRBV2 to TRBJ1-1; 7 nucleotides align to TRBD1. Trimming took 5 bases from V and 1 from J; bases not matched to a gene: 1. There are 13 residues in the CDR3. CDR1 and CDR2 (germline): SNHLY, FYNNEI. DNA for the CDR3: TGTGCCAGCAGTCGGACAGGGAACACTGAAGCTTTCTTT. This sequence encodes CASSRTGNTEAFF.

The chain employs TRBV19 and TRBJ1-1; TRBD1 might be the D (5 bases). Germline assignment: CDR1 LNHDA and CDR2 SQIVND (reference sequence). The length of the CDR3 is 15 residues. The V end was cut by 8 bases, the J end by 8 bases, with 24 bases between. CDR3 residues: CASCTTWGDGKEAFF. In DNA, the CDR3 is TGTGCCAGTTGTACCACGTGGGGGGACGGGAAGGAAGCTTTCTTT.

About this clone: Different DNA sequences within this sample yield the same CDR3. This rearrangement joins TRBV7-2 to TRBJ1-1, with D tentatively TRBD1 (5 bases). This CDR3 has 14 amino acids. V shed 1 base and J shed 0 bases, with 6 bases lying between them. The germline gives CDR1 SGHTA, CDR2 FQGNSA. CDR3 region: CASSLGGLNTEAFF. CDR3 coding DNA: TGTGCCAGCAGCTTAGGGGGCTTGAACACTGAAGCTTTCTTT.

This rearrangement joins TRBV10-3 to TRBJ2-3; 9 bases fit TRBD1. This CDR3 has 15 residues. V trimming: 0 bases; J trimming: 6 bases; junction bases outside the gene matches: 4. The germline CDR1 and CDR2 sequences are ENHRY and SYGVKD. This chain's CDR3 is CAISESGGTGDTQYF. DNA of the CDR3: TGTGCCATCAGTGAGTCAGGGGGGACAGGGGATACGCAGTATTTT.

This rearrangement joins TRBV6-5 to TRBJ1-2, with a possible D match to TRBD1 (5 bases). Germline values: CDR1 MNHEY, CDR2 SVGAGI. This CDR3 region has 13 residues. V was trimmed by 5 bases and J by 7 bases, leaving 14 bases between them. The CDR3 region has the DNA TGTGCCAGCAGTCCAGGGAGGAATTCTGGCTACACCTTC. It codes for CASSPGRNSGYTF.

The chain employs TRBV10-3 and TRBJ1-1, with D maybe TRBD1 (5 bases). The CDR3 runs 12 residues. The V gene's germline CDR1 is ENHRY and CDR2 SYGVKD. V lost 4 bases, J lost 6 bases, and 9 bases lay in between. The CDR3 reads CAISAVGAEAFF. The CDR3 region has the DNA TGTGCCATCAGTGCCGTGGGGGCTGAAGCTTTCTTT.

The chain joins TRBV18 to TRBJ2-5, with D unclear. There are 14 residues in the CDR3. The V and J ends lost 2 bases and 1 base respectively, with 8 bases between them. Germline V gene lookup returns CDR1 KGHSH and CDR2 LQKENI. Here the CDR3 DNA reads TGTGCCAGCTCACCAGAAGCAGTCCAAGAGACCCAGTACTTC. As protein: CASSPEAVQETQYF. Variable domain in full (rest from reference TRBV18 and TRBJ2-5): NAGVMQNPRHLVRRRGQEARLRCSPMKGHSHVYWYRQLPEEGLKFMVYLQKENIIDESGMPKERFSAEFPKEGPSILRIQQVVRGDSAAYFCASSPEAVQETQYFGPGTRLLVL.

V gene TRBV10-3 combines with J gene TRBJ1-2; the match to TRBD1 covers 7 bases. V trimming: 4 bases; J trimming: 5 bases; junction bases outside the gene matches: 7. The length of the CDR3 is 14 residues. Germline V gives CDR1 ENHRY, CDR2 SYGVKD. As DNA, the CDR3 is TGTGCCATCAGTGGAAGGGGGCCCGAGTATGGCTACACCTTC. This codes for CAISGRGPEYGYTF.

This clone was recorded only once. CDR3 bases: TGTGCCAGCAGCCACAGCAGGGGACAGCCCCAGCATTTT. Protein: CASSHSRGQPQHF. The chain employs TRBV5-8 and TRBJ1-5; possibly TRBD1 for D (6 bases). Germline CDR1 and CDR2: SGHTS and YDEGEE. V was pared by 4 bases and J by 7 bases, with 12 bases between. The length of the CDR3 is 13 residues.

The chain links TRBV19 to TRBJ2-7; D may match TRBD1 or TRBD2 (6 bases each). Deletions cut 5 bases from V and 4 bases from J, with 21 bases between. Germline assignment: CDR1 LNHDA and CDR2 SQIVND (reference sequence). The CDR3 runs 16 residues. CDR3: CASSEHFGGLIYEQYF. The CDR3 nucleotides are TGTGCCAGTAGTGAACATTTTGGGGGGCTAATTTACGAGCAGTACTTC.

The chain links TRBV7-8 to TRBJ2-3; a weak D match, TRBD2 (7 bases). The V and J ends lost 7 bases and 4 bases respectively, with 21 bases between them. The CDR3 totals 16 residues. Germline assignment: CDR1 SGHVS and CDR2 FQNEAQ. The CDR3 sequence: CASTKGGGSSADTQYF. The CDR3 region has the DNA TGTGCCAGCACCAAGGGGGGGGGCAGCTCAGCAGATACGCAGTATTTT.

The chain is built from TRBV10-3 and TRBJ2-2; D is possibly TRBD2 (6 bases). The CDR3 runs 15 residues. Per germline, CDR1 ENHRY and CDR2 SYGVKD. Between the trimmed V and J ends, which lost 0 bases and 1 base, there was a span of 6 bases. The CDR3 nucleotides are TGTGCCATCAGTGAGTCCGGGGGGAACACCGGGGAGCTGTTTTTT. Its protein product is CAISESGGNTGELFF.

The chain employs TRBV19 and TRBJ2-1; 8 bases align to TRBD2. The CDR3 spans 13 residues. With V trimmed by 1 base and J by 16 bases, 9 bases remained unmatched. CDR1 LNHDA and CDR2 SQIVND come from the germline V gene (reference sequence). The CDR3 here is CASSIGTSGSQFF. In nucleotides, the CDR3 is TGTGCCAGTAGTATAGGTACCAGCGGGAGCCAATTCTTC. Combining the CDR3 with reference TRBV19 and TRBJ2-1 gives the whole variable domain DGGITQSPKYLFRKEGQNVTLSCEQNLNHDAMYWYRQDPGQGLRLIYYSQIVNDFQKGDIAEGYSVSREKKESFPLTVTSAQKNPTAFYLCASSIGTSGSQFFGPGTRLTVL.

This chain links TRBV7-2 with TRBJ2-1, with 15 nucleotides matching TRBD2. V was clipped by 6 bases and J by 9 bases; unmatched bases: 6. This CDR3 region has 15 residues. The germline gives CDR1 SGHTA, CDR2 FQGNSA. The CDR3 DNA sequence: TGTGCCAGCAGACCAGGACTAGCGGGGGGGTTTGAGCAGTTCTTC. The encoded protein is CASRPGLAGGFEQFF.

This clone was picked up a small number of times. This chain connects TRBV28 to TRBJ1-2; D call uncertain. The V and J ends lost 8 bases and 7 bases respectively, with 14 bases between them. Germline lookup yields CDR1 MDHEN and CDR2 SYDVKM. CDR3 size: 12 residues. As DNA, the CDR3 is TGTGCCAGCCTTATCGGGTTGGGTGGCTACACCTTC. Translated, it gives CASLIGLGGYTF.

This rearrangement joins TRBV28 to TRBJ2-3; a possible D gene is TRBD1 (5 bases). Germline V gives CDR1 MDHEN, CDR2 SYDVKM. The V end lost 3 bases, the J end lost 0 bases, and 10 bases lay between the germline ends. The CDR3 has 15 residues. The CDR3 DNA reads as TGTGCCAGCAGTTTGAGGCAGGGCAGCACAGATACGCAGTATTTT. Amino acid sequence: CASSLRQGSTDTQYF.

J is TRBJ2-1 and V is TRBV6-5, with D maybe TRBD2 (5 bases). Trimming left V 5 bases short and J 13 bases short, with 12 bases between. The CDR3 spans 11 residues. Germline V gives CDR1 MNHEY, CDR2 SVGAGI. The CDR3 sequence: CASSEDGLQFF. CDR3 in DNA: TGTGCCAGCAGTGAAGATGGACTCCAGTTCTTC.

The genes are TRBV28 and TRBJ2-7; 7 positions agree with TRBD1. Trimming cost V 6 bases and J 6 bases; bases outside gene matches: 11. This CDR3 region has 14 residues. The germline V gene has CDR1 MDHEN and CDR2 SYDVKM. The CDR3 region has the DNA TGTGCCAGCAGCACGACAGGGTATCTGGTCGAGCAGTACTTC. Translated: CASSTTGYLVEQYF.

V usage is TRBV7-8 and J usage is TRBJ2-7; 8 nucleotides align to TRBD1. The CDR3 runs to 13 residues. Germline loops: CDR1 SGHVS, CDR2 FQNEAQ. The V gene end was trimmed by 5 bases and the J gene end by 6 bases; junction bases not matched to a gene: 6. CDR3 loop: CASSVTGDGEQYF. The CDR3 nucleotides read TGTGCCAGCAGCGTGACAGGGGATGGCGAGCAGTACTTC.

J is TRBJ1-2 and V is TRBV29-1; D may be TRBD1 (6 bases). Trimming pared 6 bases from V and 7 bases from J, leaving 15 bases between. Germline lookup yields CDR1 SQVTM and CDR2 ANQGSEA. CDR3 length: 12 amino acids. The CDR3 nucleotides are TGCAGCGTCGACTCCGAAGGGGGTGGCTACACCTTC. It encodes CSVDSEGGGYTF.

The rearrangement links TRBV7-3 to TRBJ2-2; TRBD1 matches at 10 bases. The V and J ends lost 2 bases and 5 bases, in that order; junction bases with no gene match: 5. CDR3 length: 16 residues. Germline values: CDR1 SGHTA, CDR2 FQGTGA. CDR3: CASSLAGTGVTGELFF. The CDR3 DNA sequence: TGTGCCAGCAGCTTAGCCGGGACAGGGGTTACCGGGGAGCTGTTTTTT. Supplemented by reference TRBV7-3 and TRBJ2-2, the full variable domain reads GAGVSQTPSNKVTEKGKYVELRCDPISGHTALYWYRQSLGQGPEFLIYFQGTGAADDSGLPNDRFFAVRPEGSVSTLKIQRTERGDSAVYLCASSLAGTGVTGELFFGEGSRLTVL.

The chain links TRBV27 to TRBJ1-5, with 9 bases matching TRBD1. The CDR3 has 16 residues. V lost 2 bases and J lost 3; bases outside the gene matches: 5. Germline CDR1 MNHEY, CDR2 SMNVEV (reference sequence). DNA for the CDR3: TGTGCCAGCAGTTTAACAGGGGGCTGGGTCAATCAGCCCCAGCATTTT. Its protein is CASSLTGGWVNQPQHF.

This clone is a singleton in its sample. The rearrangement joins TRBV5-1 to TRBJ1-1, with 7 bases aligning to TRBD1. V was pared by 4 bases and J by 1 base, with 16 bases of the junction left unmatched. CDR1 SGHRS and CDR2 YFSETQ come from the germline V gene. The CDR3 runs to 18 residues. The CDR3 loop reads CASSAIPSNRGGNTEAFF. As DNA, the CDR3 is TGCGCCAGCAGCGCAATCCCTTCTAACAGGGGTGGGAACACTGAAGCTTTCTTT. Variable domain in full (rest from reference TRBV5-1 and TRBJ1-1): KAGVTQTPRYLIKTRGQQVTLSCSPISGHRSVSWYQQTPGQGLQFLFEYFSETQRNKGNFPGRFSGRQFSNSRSEMNVSTLELGDSALYLCASSAIPSNRGGNTEAFFGQGTRLTVV.

The chain has TRBV19 and TRBJ1-1; D is ambiguous. V shed 3 bases and J shed 0 bases, with 11 bases lying between them. The CDR3 length is 15 residues. Germline V gene data show CDR1 as LNHDA and CDR2 as SQIVND (reference sequence). CDR3 sequence: CASSIGWAVNTEAFF. DNA for the CDR3: TGTGCCAGTAGTATTGGTTGGGCAGTGAACACTGAAGCTTTCTTT.